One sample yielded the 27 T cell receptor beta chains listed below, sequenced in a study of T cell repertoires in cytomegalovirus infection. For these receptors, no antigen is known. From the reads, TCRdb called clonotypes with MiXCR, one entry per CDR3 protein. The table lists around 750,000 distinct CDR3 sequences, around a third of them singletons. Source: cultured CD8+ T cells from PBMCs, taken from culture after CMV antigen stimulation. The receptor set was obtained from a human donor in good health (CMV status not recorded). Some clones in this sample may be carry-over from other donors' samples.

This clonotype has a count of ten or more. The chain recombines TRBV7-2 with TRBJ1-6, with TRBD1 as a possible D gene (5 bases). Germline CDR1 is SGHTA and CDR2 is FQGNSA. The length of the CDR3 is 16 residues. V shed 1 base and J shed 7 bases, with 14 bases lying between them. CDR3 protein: CASSLGRRGANSPLHF. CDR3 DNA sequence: TGTGCCAGCAGCTTAGGTCGACGGGGCGCGAATTCACCCCTCCACTTT.

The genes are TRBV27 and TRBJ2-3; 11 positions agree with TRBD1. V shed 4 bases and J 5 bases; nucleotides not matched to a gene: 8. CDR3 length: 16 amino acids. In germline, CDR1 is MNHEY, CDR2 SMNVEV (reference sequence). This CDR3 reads CASSSWTGGFVDTQYF. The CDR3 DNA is TGTGCCAGCAGTTCCTGGACAGGGGGCTTCGTAGATACGCAGTATTTT.

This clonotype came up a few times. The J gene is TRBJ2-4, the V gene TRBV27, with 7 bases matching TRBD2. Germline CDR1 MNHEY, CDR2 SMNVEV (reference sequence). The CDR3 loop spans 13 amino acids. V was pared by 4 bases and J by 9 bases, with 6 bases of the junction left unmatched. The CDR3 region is CASSSDRGSIQYF. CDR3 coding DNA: TGTGCCAGCAGTTCGGACCGCGGGAGCATTCAGTACTTC.

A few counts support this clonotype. The CDR3 region is CASSLFPNKNTEAFF. CDR3 sequence (DNA): TGTGCCAGCAGTTTGTTCCCGAACAAGAACACTGAAGCTTTCTTT. The genes are TRBV28 and TRBJ1-1; D call uncertain. V was cut by 3 bases and J by 1 base, with 12 bases left in between. The CDR3 runs to 15 residues. The germline V gene encodes CDR1 MDHEN and CDR2 SYDVKM.

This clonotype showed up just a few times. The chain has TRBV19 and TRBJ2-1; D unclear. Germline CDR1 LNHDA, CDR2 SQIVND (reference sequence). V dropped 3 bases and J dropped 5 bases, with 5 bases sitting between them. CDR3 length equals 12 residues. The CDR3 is CASSILNNEQFF. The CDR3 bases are TGTGCCAGTAGTATCTTAAACAATGAGCAGTTCTTC.

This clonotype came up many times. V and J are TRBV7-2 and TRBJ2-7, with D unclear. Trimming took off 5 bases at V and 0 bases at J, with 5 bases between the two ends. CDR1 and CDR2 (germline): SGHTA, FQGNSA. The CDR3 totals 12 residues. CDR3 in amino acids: CASSQSSYEQYF. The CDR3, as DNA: TGTGCCAGCAGCCAGAGCTCCTACGAGCAGTACTTC.

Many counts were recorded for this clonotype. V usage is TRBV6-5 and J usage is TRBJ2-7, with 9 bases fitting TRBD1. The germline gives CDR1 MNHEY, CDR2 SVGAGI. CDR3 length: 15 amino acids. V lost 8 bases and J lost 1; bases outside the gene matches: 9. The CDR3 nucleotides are TGTGCCAGCCTGGGAGCCGGGACAGGGTCCTACGAGCAGTACTTC. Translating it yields CASLGAGTGSYEQYF.

This CDR3 reads CASVDRRGGGYTF. CDR3 sequence (DNA): TGTGCCAGTGTGGACAGGAGGGGAGGTGGCTACACCTTC. The gene calls are TRBV19 and TRBJ1-2, with 7 bases matching TRBD1. Unmatched junction bases numbered 10, after V lost 8 bases and J lost 7 bases. The V gene's germline CDR1 is LNHDA and CDR2 SQIVND (reference sequence). The CDR3 is 13 amino acids.

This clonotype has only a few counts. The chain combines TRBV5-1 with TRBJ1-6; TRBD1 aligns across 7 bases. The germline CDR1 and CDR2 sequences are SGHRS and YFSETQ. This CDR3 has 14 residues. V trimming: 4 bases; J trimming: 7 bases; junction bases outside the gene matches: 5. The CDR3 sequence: CASSPTGTNSPLHF. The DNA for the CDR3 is TGCGCCAGCAGCCCGACAGGGACCAATTCACCCCTCCACTTT.

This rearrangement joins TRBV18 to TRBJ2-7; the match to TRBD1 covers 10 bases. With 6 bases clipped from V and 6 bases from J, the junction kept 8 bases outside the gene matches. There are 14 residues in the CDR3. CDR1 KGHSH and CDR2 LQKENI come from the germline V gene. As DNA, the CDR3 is TGTGCCAGCTCGTCACCGGGACAGGGGACCGAGCAGTACTTC. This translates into CASSSPGQGTEQYF.

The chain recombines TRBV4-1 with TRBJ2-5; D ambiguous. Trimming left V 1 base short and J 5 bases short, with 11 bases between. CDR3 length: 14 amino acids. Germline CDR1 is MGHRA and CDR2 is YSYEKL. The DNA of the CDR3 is TGCGCCAGCAGCCAAGTTAAGGAACTGGAGACCCAGTACTTC. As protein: CASSQVKELETQYF.

CDR3 sequence reads: CASSYSVRRDTQYF. In DNA form, the CDR3 reads TGTGCCAGCAGTTACTCGGTCCGGAGAGATACGCAGTATTTT. The genes are TRBV6-5 and TRBJ2-3; D is unresolved. V lost 0 bases and J 5 bases, leaving 9 bases between the germline ends. Germline CDR1 is MNHEY and CDR2 is SVGAGI. The CDR3 is made up of 14 amino acids.

The CDR3 sequence is CASIGHDYNEQFF. The CDR3 DNA is TGTGCCAGTATCGGACACGACTACAATGAGCAGTTCTTC. The V and J genes are TRBV19 and TRBJ2-1; weak D call: TRBD1 (5 bases). Trimming left V 7 bases short and J 3 bases short, with 10 bases between. Germline V gives CDR1 LNHDA, CDR2 SQIVND (reference sequence). CDR3 length: 13 residues. The full variable domain, rest sourced from reference TRBV19 and TRBJ2-1, is DGGITQSPKYLFRKEGQNVTLSCEQNLNHDAMYWYRQDPGQGLRLIYYSQIVNDFQKGDIAEGYSVSREKKESFPLTVTSAQKNPTAFYLCASIGHDYNEQFFGPGTRLTVL.

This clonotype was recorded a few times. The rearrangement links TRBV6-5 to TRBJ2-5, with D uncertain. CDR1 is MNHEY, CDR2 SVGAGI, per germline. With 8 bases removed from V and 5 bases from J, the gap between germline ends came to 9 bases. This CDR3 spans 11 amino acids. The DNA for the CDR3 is TGTGCCAGCTGGGCGACGGAGACCCAGTACTTC. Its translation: CASWATETQYF.

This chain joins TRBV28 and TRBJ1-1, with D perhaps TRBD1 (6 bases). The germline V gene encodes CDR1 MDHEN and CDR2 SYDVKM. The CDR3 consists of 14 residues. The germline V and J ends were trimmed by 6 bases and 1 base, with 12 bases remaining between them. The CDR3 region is CASSSQGTNTEAFF. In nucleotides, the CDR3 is TGTGCCAGCAGCTCACAGGGTACGAACACTGAAGCTTTCTTT.

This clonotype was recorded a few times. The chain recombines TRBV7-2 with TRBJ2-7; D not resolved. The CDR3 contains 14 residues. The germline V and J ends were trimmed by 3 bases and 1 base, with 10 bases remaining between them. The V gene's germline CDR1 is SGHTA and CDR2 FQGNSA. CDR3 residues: CASSLGPMSYEQYF. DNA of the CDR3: TGTGCCAGCAGCTTGGGCCCGATGTCCTACGAGCAGTACTTC.

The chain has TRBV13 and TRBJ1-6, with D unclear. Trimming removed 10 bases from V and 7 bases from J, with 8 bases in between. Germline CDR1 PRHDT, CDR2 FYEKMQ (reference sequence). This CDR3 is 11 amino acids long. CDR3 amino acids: CANRWNSPLHF. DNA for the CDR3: TGTGCCAACCGTTGGAATTCACCCCTCCACTTT.

CDR3 amino acids: CASSPQRDPYEQYV. The CDR3 DNA follows: TGTGCCAGCAGTCCCCAGCGGGATCCCTACGAGCAGTACGTC. The rearrangement uses TRBV28 and TRBJ2-7, with 7 bases aligning to TRBD2. This CDR3 has 14 amino acids. Trimming took 5 bases from V and 2 from J; bases not matched to a gene: 6. Germline V gene data show CDR1 as MDHEN and CDR2 as SYDVKM.

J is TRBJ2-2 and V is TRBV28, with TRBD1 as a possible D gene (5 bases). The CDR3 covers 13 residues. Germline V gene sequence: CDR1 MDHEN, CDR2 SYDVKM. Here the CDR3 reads CAHSQGRAGELFF. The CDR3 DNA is TGTGCTCATTCTCAGGGAAGGGCCGGGGAGCTGTTTTTT.

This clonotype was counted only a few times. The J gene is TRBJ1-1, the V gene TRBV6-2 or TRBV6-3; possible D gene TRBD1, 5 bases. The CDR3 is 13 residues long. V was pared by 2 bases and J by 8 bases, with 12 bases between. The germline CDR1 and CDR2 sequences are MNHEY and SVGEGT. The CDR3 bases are TGTGCCAGCAGTTACGAGGGGATGTCGGAAGCTTTCTTT. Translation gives CASSYEGMSEAFF.

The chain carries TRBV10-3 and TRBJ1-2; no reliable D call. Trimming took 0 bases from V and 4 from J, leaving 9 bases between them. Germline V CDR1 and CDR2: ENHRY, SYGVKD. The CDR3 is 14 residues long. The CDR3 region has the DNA TGTGCCATCAGTGAGTCGGGCAGTTTCTATGGCTACACCTTC. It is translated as CAISESGSFYGYTF.

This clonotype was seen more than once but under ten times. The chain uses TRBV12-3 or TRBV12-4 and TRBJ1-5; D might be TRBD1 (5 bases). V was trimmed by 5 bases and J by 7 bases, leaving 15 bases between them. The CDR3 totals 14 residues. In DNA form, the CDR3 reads TGTGCCAGCAGTCACGGTTCTCGGGGGCAGCCCCAGCATTTT. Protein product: CASSHGSRGQPQHF.

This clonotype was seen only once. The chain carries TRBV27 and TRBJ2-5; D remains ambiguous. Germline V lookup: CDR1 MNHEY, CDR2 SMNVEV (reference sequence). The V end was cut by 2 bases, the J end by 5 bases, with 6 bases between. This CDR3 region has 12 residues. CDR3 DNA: TGTGCCAGCAGTTTAGATATGGAGACCCAGTACTTC. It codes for CASSLDMETQYF.

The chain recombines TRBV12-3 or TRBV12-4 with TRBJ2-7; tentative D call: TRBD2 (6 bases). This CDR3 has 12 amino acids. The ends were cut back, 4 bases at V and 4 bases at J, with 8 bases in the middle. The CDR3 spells CASSSGEYEQYF. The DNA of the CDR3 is TGTGCCAGCAGTTCGGGGGAGTACGAGCAGTACTTC.

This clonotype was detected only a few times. DNA for the CDR3: TGTGCCAGCAGTGATTTGAGACAGGGTAACCAGCAGTACTTC. Its protein is CASSDLRQGNQQYF. This chain connects TRBV25-1 to TRBJ2-7; 7 bases map to TRBD1. This CDR3 spans 14 amino acids. Germline V gene sequence: CDR1 MGHDK, CDR2 SYGVNS. J was trimmed by 8 bases and V by 3 bases; bases with no gene match: 10.

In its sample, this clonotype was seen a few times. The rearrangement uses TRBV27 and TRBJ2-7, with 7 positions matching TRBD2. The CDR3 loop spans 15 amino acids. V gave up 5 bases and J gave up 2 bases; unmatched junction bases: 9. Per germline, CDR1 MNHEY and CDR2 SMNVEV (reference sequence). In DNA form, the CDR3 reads TGTGCCAGCAGTCCCACCGTGGGGGGGGCCTACGAGCAGTACGTC. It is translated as CASSPTVGGAYEQYV.

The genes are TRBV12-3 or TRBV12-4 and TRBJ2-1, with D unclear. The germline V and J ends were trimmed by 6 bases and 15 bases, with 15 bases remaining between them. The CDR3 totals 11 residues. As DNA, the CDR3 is TGTGCCAGCAGCCATAACCGCCAGCGGTTCTTC. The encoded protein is CASSHNRQRFF.